Below, 22 T cell receptor beta chains from the same sample are listed, as sequenced in a study of patients and donors after allogeneic stem cell transplantation. Via MiXCR, TCRdb re-called the RT-PCR reads, giving one row per CDR3 protein. This sample yields around 31,000 distinct CDR3 sequences, of which almost 7% are seen a single time; about 34% belongs to the top ten. The sample comprised blood, either unsorted or a sorted T cell fraction (not recorded which). These receptor sequences come from a human donor who was either an allogeneic HSCT recipient or a stem cell or donor lymphocyte infusion donor (not recorded which). It is not recorded whose cells these are; they may come from a transplant donor.

This clonotype came up once. CDR3 protein: CASRGGRGSSYEQYF. The CDR3 DNA follows: TGTGCCAGCAGGGGCGGGAGAGGGAGCTCCTACGAGCAGTACTTC. The chain joins TRBV6-6 to TRBJ2-7; TRBD2 matches at 7 bases. There are 15 residues in the CDR3. Germline loops: CDR1 MNHNY, CDR2 SVGAGI (reference sequence). The trim removed 6 bases at V and 0 bases at J, leaving 8 bases unmatched.

This chain links TRBV10-3 with TRBJ2-1; 12 nucleotides align to TRBD2. Germline trimming cut 2 bases from V and 10 bases from J; bases unmatched to any gene: 9. This CDR3 contains 16 residues. The germline V gene has CDR1 ENHRY and CDR2 SYGVKD. CDR3 sequence (DNA): TGTGCCATCAGTGAGGGTCTAGCGGGAGGGTCAGGGGAGCAGTTCTTC. Amino acids: CAISEGLAGGSGEQFF.

The chain joins TRBV10-2 to TRBJ1-2; 7 nucleotides match TRBD1. Losses at the gene ends were 5 bases for V and 4 bases for J; bases not matched to a gene: 7. Germline V lookup: CDR1 WSHSY, CDR2 SAAADI. The CDR3 length is 14 residues. CDR3 sequence: CASSPGQQGYGYTF. The CDR3 bases are TGCGCCAGCAGTCCGGGACAGCAAGGCTATGGCTACACCTTC.

The table lists this clonotype with many counts. The rearrangement joins TRBV5-1 to TRBJ2-3; the match to TRBD1 covers 9 bases. CDR3 size: 17 residues. V was clipped by 2 bases and J by 4 bases; unmatched bases: 11. Germline V gene lookup returns CDR1 SGHRS and CDR2 YFSETQ. Here the CDR3 reads CASSLVPTGGGPDTQYF. The CDR3 DNA is TGCGCCAGCAGCTTAGTTCCGACAGGGGGTGGGCCAGATACGCAGTATTTT.

This clonotype has a count of ten or more. V gene TRBV7-9 combines with J gene TRBJ1-1; D gene unclear. Trimming left V 0 bases short and J 1 base short, with 6 bases between. Germline loops: CDR1 SEHNR, CDR2 FQNEAQ (reference sequence). The CDR3 loop spans 14 amino acids. CDR3 residues: CASSLATRNTEAFF. CDR3 nucleotides: TGTGCCAGCAGCTTAGCGACGAGGAACACTGAAGCTTTCTTT.

This clonotype was detected a few times. The V call is TRBV20-1, the J call TRBJ2-2, with D perhaps matching TRBD1 or TRBD2 (5 bases each). The CDR3 has 14 residues. Trimming removed 3 bases from V and 4 bases from J, with 12 bases in between. Germline V gene lookup returns CDR1 DFQATT and CDR2 SNEGSKA (reference sequence). The CDR3 DNA follows: TGCAGTGCTAGCGGGGCCACGGGCACCGGGGAGCTGTTTTTT. It translates to CSASGATGTGELFF.

This clonotype was picked up a small number of times. The CDR3 DNA reads as TGTGCCAGCAGCCCTCGACCCCGGGAGCTGTTTTTT. This codes for CASSPRPRELFF. The chain links TRBV3-1 to TRBJ2-2; D is undetermined. Per the germline V gene, CDR1 is LGHDT and CDR2 is YNNKEL (reference sequence). The CDR3 sequence is 12 residues long. V lost 4 bases, J lost 9 bases, and 9 bases lay in between.

In this sample, this clonotype turned up many times. The chain has TRBV3-1 and TRBJ1-1; D remains unclear. The germline V gene has CDR1 LGHDT and CDR2 YNNKEL (reference sequence). V lost 3 bases to trimming and J lost 4 bases, with 3 bases between them. The CDR3 is 11 amino acids. The CDR3 protein is CASSQSTEAFF. The DNA of the CDR3 is TGTGCCAGCAGCCAGAGCACTGAAGCTTTCTTT.

This clonotype appeared many times. The chain employs TRBV5-1 and TRBJ1-6; possible D gene TRBD1, 6 bases. The germline V gene encodes CDR1 SGHRS and CDR2 YFSETQ. The CDR3 has 17 amino acids. V was pared by 0 bases and J by 7 bases, with 17 bases between. CDR3 bases: TGCGCCAGCAGCTTGGAATCTATGGCAGGGGAGAATTCACCCCTCCACTTT. This gives the protein CASSLESMAGENSPLHF.

Only a few counts were recorded for this clonotype. This chain joins TRBV27 and TRBJ2-1, with D possibly being TRBD2 (5 bases). The CDR3 consists of 15 residues. V gave up 2 bases and J gave up 3 bases, with 11 bases separating them. Germline V gives CDR1 MNHEY, CDR2 SMNVEV (reference sequence). The CDR3 here is CASSLRAGNYNEQFF. The CDR3, as DNA: TGTGCCAGCAGTTTAAGGGCGGGTAACTACAATGAGCAGTTCTTC.

This clonotype turned up a few times. V and J are TRBV24-1 and TRBJ2-1; D ambiguous. V was clipped by 6 bases and J by 9 bases, with 8 bases between them. The CDR3 loop spans 11 amino acids. From germline, CDR1 is KGHDR and CDR2 SFDVKD. DNA of the CDR3: TGTGCCACCAGTAATGGGTTTGAGCAGTTCTTC. It specifies CATSNGFEQFF.

This clonotype has ten or more counts. The chain is built from TRBV6-1 and TRBJ1-6, with D unclear. The V gene lost 2 bases and the J gene lost 0 bases, with 11 bases spanning the gap. The germline V gene encodes CDR1 MNHNS and CDR2 SASEGT. The CDR3 length is 17 residues. CDR3 amino acids: CASSEILRVSYNSPLHF. The CDR3 bases are TGTGCCAGCAGTGAAATTTTAAGGGTCTCCTATAATTCACCCCTCCACTTT.

This clonotype was observed a few times. The chain carries TRBV6-1 and TRBJ2-7, with D uncertain. The CDR3 sequence is 14 residues long. With 3 bases removed from V and 7 bases from J, the gap between germline ends came to 16 bases. CDR1 and CDR2 (germline): MNHNS, SASEGT. Written as DNA, the CDR3 is TGTGCCAGCAGTGACGCTTTCCTGACTGGGGAGCAGTACTTC. This sequence encodes CASSDAFLTGEQYF.

This clonotype showed up many times. V gene TRBV28 combines with J gene TRBJ1-4, with D maybe TRBD1 (6 bases). The V and J ends lost 2 bases and 5 bases respectively, with 9 bases between them. Germline CDR1 MDHEN, CDR2 SYDVKM. The CDR3 sequence is 14 residues long. For the CDR3, the DNA is TGTGCCAGCAGTTTAAGGGGGGCGAATGAAAAACTGTTTTTT. This gives the protein CASSLRGANEKLFF.

This clonotype has a count of ten or more. The chain recombines TRBV6-5 with TRBJ1-4; D is ambiguous. Trimming removed 0 bases at V and 0 bases at J, with 11 bases between. The CDR3 loop spans 17 amino acids. Germline CDR1 and CDR2: MNHEY and SVGAGI. The CDR3 DNA sequence: TGTGCCAGCAGTTACTCGAAAGGGCCTGCAACTAATGAAAAACTGTTTTTT. It specifies CASSYSKGPATNEKLFF.

The chain joins TRBV18 to TRBJ2-3, with a possible D match to TRBD1 (5 bases). CDR3 length: 15 residues. CDR1 is KGHSH and CDR2 is LQKENI in the germline V gene. V dropped 0 bases and J dropped 7 bases, with 14 bases sitting between them. The chain's CDR3 is CASSPPSSRQYTQYF. CDR3 bases: TGTGCCAGCTCACCACCGAGCTCTAGACAGTATACGCAGTATTTT.

This clonotype was recorded at least ten times. J is TRBJ2-1 and V is TRBV12-3 or TRBV12-4; 12 nucleotides line up with TRBD2. This CDR3 is built from 19 residues. The J segment lost 2 bases and the V segment lost 0 bases, leaving 8 bases of the junction unmatched. CDR3 sequence (DNA): TGTGCCAGCAGTTTAGCCCGAGGGGCTAGCGGGAGGGCCTACAATGAGCAGTTCTTC. Its translation: CASSLARGASGRAYNEQFF.

This clonotype was counted between two and nine times. V gene TRBV28 combines with J gene TRBJ2-3; D unresolved. The V gene's germline CDR1 is MDHEN and CDR2 SYDVKM. With 2 bases removed from V and 4 bases from J, the gap between germline ends came to 13 bases. This CDR3 is built from 15 residues. The CDR3, as DNA: TGTGCCAGCAGTTTAAGTCCGACTGGATCAGATACGCAGTATTTT. Its protein is CASSLSPTGSDTQYF. Variable domain in full (rest from reference TRBV28 and TRBJ2-3): DVKVTQSSRYLVKRTGEKVFLECVQDMDHENMFWYRQDPGLGLRLIYFSYDVKMKEKGDIPEGYSVSREKKERFSLILESASTNQTSMYLCASSLSPTGSDTQYFGPGTRLTVL.

This clonotype has a count of ten or more. The chain uses TRBV9 and TRBJ2-7; 9 bases are a match to TRBD2. The germline gives CDR1 SGDLS, CDR2 YYNGEE. This CDR3 is 15 amino acids long. Trimming at V came to 4 bases and at J to 1 base, leaving 6 bases not matched to a gene. The CDR3 sequence: CASSKGGLASYEQYF. In nucleotides, the CDR3 is TGTGCCAGCAGCAAAGGAGGACTAGCGTCCTACGAGCAGTACTTC. Based on the CDR3 plus reference TRBV9 and TRBJ2-7, the full variable domain is DSGVTQTPKHLITATGQRVTLRCSPRSGDLSVYWYQQSLDQGLQFLIQYYNGEERAKGNILERFSAQQFPDLHSELNLSSLELGDSALYFCASSKGGLASYEQYFGPGTRLTVT.

The chain employs TRBV7-2 and TRBJ2-1, with D tentatively TRBD2 (6 bases). Germline CDR1 is SGHTA and CDR2 is FQGNSA. V was trimmed by 0 bases and J by 16 bases, leaving 16 bases between them. This CDR3 comprises 13 residues. This chain's CDR3 is CASSLAARTTSFF. In DNA form, the CDR3 reads TGTGCCAGCAGCTTAGCCGCGAGGACTACCTCCTTCTTC. Variable domain in full (rest from reference TRBV7-2 and TRBJ2-1): GAGVSQSPSNKVTEKGKDVELRCDPISGHTALYWYRQSLGQGLEFLIYFQGNSAPDKSGLPSDRFSAERTGGSVSTLTIQRTQQEDSAVYLCASSLAARTTSFFGPGTRLTVL.

The rearrangement links TRBV20-1 to TRBJ2-1; 13 bases fit TRBD2. Losses at the gene ends were 6 bases for V and 6 bases for J; bases not matched to a gene: 8. Germline V gives CDR1 DFQATT, CDR2 SNEGSKA (reference sequence). The CDR3 totals 15 residues. DNA of the CDR3: TGCAGTGCCCCCTCCGGGACTAGCGGGACCAATGAGCAGTTCTTC. Protein: CSAPSGTSGTNEQFF.

Many counts were recorded for this clonotype. V usage is TRBV12-3 or TRBV12-4 and J usage is TRBJ2-2, with D possibly being TRBD1 (5 bases). This CDR3 is 16 amino acids long. The V end was cut by 3 bases, the J end by 1 base, with 12 bases between. As DNA, the CDR3 is TGTGCCAGCAGTTTGGTGGGGCCACGGAACACCGGGGAGCTGTTTTTT. This encodes CASSLVGPRNTGELFF.